This T cell receptor (beta chain) emerged from a study of identical twins (dated by TCRdb to 2016 to 2017). Regarding the study in general: The study deep-sequenced TCR alpha and beta repertoires from monozygotic twins, unrelated adults of various ages and cord blood to test whether fetal clonotypes persist. To rule out contamination, replicate twin experiments were performed at different times with different library preparation protocols.

The table lists this clonotype with many counts. No cognate antigen has been identified for it. Base quality data are lacking; no much larger clone is found one base away. Only healthy Caucasian donors were included. The twin cohort comprised three pairs of female monozygotic twins, all aged roughly 18 to 29 years. RNA for TCR libraries was isolated from peripheral blood mononuclear cells. Summary of the overall study and its limitations: Compared with coincidental sharing between unrelated individuals, an excess of low generation-probability sequences was observed among out-of-frame TCR alpha sequences shared between twins. Fewer insertions were carried by abundant cord blood beta clonotypes; a weaker similar trend was observed in young adult naive repertoires, while no such trend was observed in memory repertoires. Because the same donors could not be followed over many years, conclusions were based on cross-sectional statistical analysis. In monozygotic twins, out-of-frame TCR alpha sharing was systematically underestimated by recombination models, although the models agreed with sharing between unrelated individuals. Excess twin sharing in beta out-of-frame sequences was weaker because fewer shared sequences lowered the signal-to-noise ratio. Zero-insertion analyses could be partly confounded by invariant T cells such as MAIT and iNKT, though diverse VJ usage argued against such confounding for most clonotypes.

Trimming takes 4 bases off V and 5 bases off J; junction bases not matched to a gene: 13. The CDR3 goes from the cysteine to the phenylalanine over 16 residues. Left in the record is the CDR3 DNA by itself, 48 bases read in frame from the first base. CDR1 and CDR2, looked up from the germline V gene, are LGHNA and YSLEER. Libraries were constructed by 5' RACE. This sample was sequenced with an Illumina HiSeq 2000. Template switching added a universal primer binding site, and the final cDNA carried a unique molecular identifier that allowed TCR cDNA molecules to be counted accurately. Specific primers in the conserved constant-segment region were used to synthesize first-strand cDNA for TCR alpha and beta chains. Each cDNA library was double barcoded, with a SMART-Mk sample barcode plus Illumina barcodes, to control for contamination. TruSeq adapter sequences along with Illumina sample barcodes were introduced in two successive PCR steps. TCR alpha and beta cDNA libraries were sequenced on the Illumina HiSeq platform with custom primers. Per the original workflow: MiGEC was used to process raw reads and extract unique molecular identifiers, and MiXCR was used to find CDR3 positions. Recombination models were inferred per individual with the repgenHMM and IGoR tools using an EM algorithm. The tcR package in R was used for shared clonotype analysis, with sharing normalized by the product of cloneset sizes. Out-of-frame nonproductive sequences were analyzed to study raw recombination free of thymic and clonal selection effects. Through fastp at Q25 and MiXCR, TCRdb rebuilt clones from the public reads, retaining in-frame beta chains. Rows merge per CDR3 protein into single entries with the most common DNA and genes. TCRdb, not the authors, supplied the V and J calls. Across this sample there are about 570,000 distinct CDR3 sequences, with approximately 9.6% seen only once. In total, the top ten clones hold under 3% of the sample.

This sample was also put to use in a study of yellow fever vaccine responses in identical twins. The second paper states: According to the authors, the vaccine-induced T cell response in identical twins seemed to be partly convergent and partly specific to each individual. Focusing on identical twins, the study followed the T cell clones that responded to the vaccine, and did so with precision.

The V gene is TRBV4-3 and the J gene is TRBJ2-5; 7 middle bases align to TRBD1. Sequenced material: PBMCs. The TCR was taken from a woman aged 18-35 years in good health. The CDR3 in this case is CASSRYTGTEGETQYF. The sequence in DNA is TGCGCCAGCAGCCGTTATACCGGGACAGAAGGGGAGACCCAGTACTTC.